This T cell receptor beta chain was identified in a study of regulatory T cells in long-lasting Graves disease. Study background: Persistence in Graves' disease denoted antithyroid drug use beyond 5 years alongside positive TSH receptor antibodies. Study-level findings and limits: Thyroid tissue was not sampled; only peripheral blood was. Persistent-disease Graves' patients showed less TCR diversity than new cases.

Time point noted: persistent/refractory GD, antithyroid drugs over 5 years with positive TRAb. Preparation of the TCR library used RNA extracted from PBMCs. The authors built TCR beta libraries using iRepertoire HTBI primers and Arm-PCR of CDR3 regions. TCRdb analysed the multiplex PCR reads with MiXCR anew, one entry per CDR3 protein. The sample records 400,000 to 500,000 distinct CDR3 sequences, under 25% being singletons. This CDR3 spans 14 amino acids. In germline, CDR1 is LNHNV, CDR2 YYDKDF (reference sequence). The V end was cut by 0 bases, the J end by 3 bases, with 6 bases between. In this sample, this clonotype turned up many times. What it recognizes is unknown.

The rearrangement joins TRBV15 to TRBJ1-3; maybe TRBD1 (5 bases). The sequence derives from a female donor with Graves disease. The material sequenced was peripheral blood mononuclear cells (PBMCs), taken when the disease was refractory, from a patient treated with antithyroid drugs. DNA of the CDR3: TGTGCCACCAGCAGAGATACAGGTGGAAACACCATATATTTT. Amino acid sequence: CATSRDTGGNTIYF. Drawing the rest from reference TRBV15 and TRBJ1-3, the complete variable domain is DAMVIQNPRYQVTQFGKPVTLSCSQTLNHNVMYWYQQKSSQAPKLLFHYYDKDFNNEADTPDNFQSRRPNTSFCFLDIRSPGLGDTAMYLCATSRDTGGNTIYFGEGSWLTVV.